The sequence of this TCR beta chain was determined in a study of blood T cell repertoires in COVID-19. Looking at the study overall: Spain, Italy and the United States supplied samples that represented acute and convalescent COVID-19. The analysed material was cDNA or gDNA that came from T cells, B-cell-depleted T cells, or PBMCs.

Study processing details: For nucleated cells, counts were estimated from reference gene primer amplification. The method was immunoSEQ multiplex PCR; TCRdb's version includes in-frame clones alone and lacks a portion of them. V, J and clone size derive from that table, while D and trimming were established from the DNA sequence. There are approximately 97,000 clones in the sample; 70% to 85% occur only once, and 9.8% lies in the top ten. Germline V gene data show CDR1 as KGHDR and CDR2 as SFDVKD. CDR3 size: 13 residues. Trimming removed 11 bases at V and 3 bases at J, with 15 bases between. The origin of this receptor is a man between 60 and 75 years old with active or convalescent COVID-19. The rearrangement joins TRBV24-1 to TRBJ1-2; no clear D. Sequencing input: peripheral blood. CDR3 sequence reads: CAKPGPRDYGYTF. CDR3 DNA: TGTGCCAAGCCTGGGCCGCGGGACTATGGCTACACCTTC.